What follows are 16 T cell receptor beta chains derived from one specimen sequenced in a study of OX40 agonist ivuxolimab in advanced cancers. Only in-frame clones appear in the TCRdb table, and some are missing; sequencing was by immunoSEQ multiplex PCR. The sample lists tens of thousands of clones, about 88% occurring once. This sample comprised CD4+ or CD8+ T cells sorted from blood, obtained in a trial of the OX40 agonist ivuxolimab. The receptors shown here come from an adult with an advanced solid tumor such as melanoma, head and neck, liver or kidney cancer.

J is TRBJ2-6 and V is TRBV19; D is undetermined. V lost 3 bases, J lost 2 bases, and 5 bases lay in between. The CDR3 spans 14 residues. Germline V gene data show CDR1 as LNHDA and CDR2 as SQIVND (reference sequence). In nucleotides, the CDR3 is TGTGCCAGTAGTATTAGGGCTGGGGCCAACGTCCTGACTTTC. As protein: CASSIRAGANVLTF.

This clone was seen a few times. The CDR3 nucleotides are TGTGCCAGCTCACCCCAGGGAAACACCGGGGAGCTGTTTTTT. Translating it yields CASSPQGNTGELFF. This rearrangement joins TRBV18 to TRBJ2-2, with D perhaps matching TRBD1 (5 bases). Trimming stripped 3 bases from V and 2 bases from J, with 7 bases between. The CDR3 is 14 amino acids. Germline V CDR1 and CDR2: KGHSH, LQKENI.

The chain carries TRBV11-2 and TRBJ1-1, with D possibly being TRBD1 (5 bases). CDR3 length: 15 amino acids. Germline V gives CDR1 SGHAT, CDR2 FQNNGV. Trimming took off 4 bases at V and 4 bases at J, with 16 bases between the two ends. CDR3 nucleotides: TGTGCCAGCAGCTCTCCAAGGGCTGGGGGCACTGAAGCTTTCTTT. Translating it yields CASSSPRAGGTEAFF.

The genes are TRBV7-2 and TRBJ2-2, with 9 positions matching TRBD2. J lost 3 bases, V lost 5 bases, and 7 bases had no gene match. The CDR3 length is 16 residues. Per the germline V gene, CDR1 is SGHTA and CDR2 is FQGNSA. The CDR3 here is CASSPLAGTYTGELFF. The CDR3 DNA sequence: TGTGCCAGCAGCCCCCTAGCGGGGACTTACACCGGGGAGCTGTTTTTT. Full variable domain (outside the CDR3, taken from reference TRBV7-2 and TRBJ2-2): GAGVSQSPSNKVTEKGKDVELRCDPISGHTALYWYRQSLGQGLEFLIYFQGNSAPDKSGLPSDRFSAERTGGSVSTLTIQRTQQEDSAVYLCASSPLAGTYTGELFFGEGSRLTVL.

The chain uses TRBV2 and TRBJ2-7; D possibly corresponds to TRBD1 (6 bases). V shed 6 bases and J shed 0 bases, with 12 bases lying between them. The CDR3 loop spans 14 amino acids. Germline CDR1 SNHLY, CDR2 FYNNEI. CDR3 amino acids: CASRRQVNSYEQYF. The CDR3 DNA is TGTGCCAGCAGAAGACAGGTCAACTCCTACGAGCAGTACTTC.

For this clone: The junction and the germline gene differ at one end; a read error may be behind it. This chain links TRBV6-6 with TRBJ2-7; no definite D call. Per germline, CDR1 MNHNY and CDR2 SVGAGI (reference sequence). CDR3 length: 12 residues. The CDR3 spells CAISESLDEQYF. In nucleotides, the CDR3 is TGTGCCATCAGTGAGTCGCTAGACGAGCAGTACTTC.

V is TRBV4-2 and J is TRBJ1-2; no definite D call. The CDR3 is 14 residues long. Germline CDR1 is LGHNA and CDR2 is YNFKEQ. Deletions cut 5 bases from V and 3 bases from J, with 13 bases between. The CDR3 DNA reads TGTGCCAGCAGCTCCCGGGGAAGGTACTATGGCTACACCTTC. Translating gives CASSSRGRYYGYTF.

The V gene is TRBV5-1, the J gene TRBJ2-5; TRBD2 matches at 11 bases. Looked up from germline, CDR1 is SGHRS and CDR2 is YFSETQ. The V and J ends lost 5 bases and 0 bases, in that order; junction bases with no gene match: 6. The CDR3 sequence is 16 residues long. The CDR3 bases are TGCGCCAGCAGAAGGGGACTAGCGGATAACCAAGAGACCCAGTACTTC. This codes for CASRRGLADNQETQYF.

The rearrangement links TRBV19 to TRBJ2-7; D is uncertain. Trimming cost V 4 bases and J 1 base, with 11 bases left between them. The germline CDR1 and CDR2 sequences are LNHDA and SQIVND (reference sequence). CDR3 length equals 14 residues. Here the CDR3 reads CASSRETLSYEQYF. CDR3 bases: TGTGCCAGTAGTAGAGAGACACTATCCTACGAGCAGTACTTC.

The chain uses TRBV28 and TRBJ2-5, with a weak D call TRBD1 (5 bases). The germline gives CDR1 MDHEN, CDR2 SYDVKM. This CDR3 region has 13 residues. V lost 6 bases, J lost 2 bases, and 10 bases lay in between. The CDR3 DNA is TGTGCCAGCAGCCGACAGCTACAAGAGACCCAGTACTTC. It codes for CASSRQLQETQYF. Full variable domain (missing parts from reference TRBV28 and TRBJ2-5): DVKVTQSSRYLVKRTGEKVFLECVQDMDHENMFWYRQDPGLGLRLIYFSYDVKMKEKGDIPEGYSVSREKKERFSLILESASTNQTSMYLCASSRQLQETQYFGPGTRLLVL.

CDR3 sequence: CASSEAYEQYF. CDR3 bases: TGTGCCAGCAGTGAAGCCTACGAGCAGTACTTC. The chain employs TRBV2 and TRBJ2-7; the D is unclear. Germline V CDR1 and CDR2: SNHLY, FYNNEI. This CDR3 spans 11 amino acids. V shed 0 bases and J shed 3 bases, with 0 bases lying between them.

The chain carries TRBV29-1 and TRBJ2-5; possible D gene TRBD2, 5 bases. CDR1 and CDR2 from the germline V gene are SQVTM and ANQGSEA. V lost 3 bases to trimming and J lost 5 bases, with 10 bases between them. This CDR3 is 12 amino acids long. The CDR3 region is CSVEEVRETQYF. DNA for the CDR3: TGCAGCGTTGAGGAGGTTCGGGAGACCCAGTACTTC.

V and J are TRBV18 and TRBJ1-6; D is undetermined. Germline CDR1 KGHSH, CDR2 LQKENI. The CDR3 runs 13 residues. V was cut by 3 bases and J by 8 bases, with 8 bases left in between. The DNA for the CDR3 is TGTGCCAGCTCACCCCACACTGATTCACCCCTCCACTTT. Encoded protein: CASSPHTDSPLHF.

CDR3: CASSSLAGGPGETQYF. The CDR3 nucleotides are TGTGCCAGCAGTTCACTAGCGGGGGGGCCCGGGGAGACCCAGTACTTC. This sequence joins TRBV7-8 and TRBJ2-5; 13 bases agree with TRBD2. Germline lookup yields CDR1 SGHVS and CDR2 FQNEAQ. CDR3 length equals 16 residues. V was pared by 6 bases and J by 5 bases, with 9 bases of the junction left unmatched. Combining the CDR3 with reference TRBV7-8 and TRBJ2-5 gives the whole variable domain GAGVSQSPRYKVAKRGQDVALRCDPISGHVSLFWYQQALGQGPEFLTYFQNEAQLDKSGLPSDRFFAERPEGSVSTLKIQRTQQEDSAVYLCASSSLAGGPGETQYFGPGTRLLVL.

V and J are TRBV19 and TRBJ1-5, with 7 bases lining up with TRBD1. Germline CDR1 reads LNHDA; CDR2 reads SQIVND (reference sequence). CDR3 size: 20 residues. V lost 7 bases to trimming and J lost 4 bases; unmatched junction nucleotides: 25. CDR3 DNA: TGTGCCAGTAACCATAACCCTCGACAGGGCCATCTCCATATTAATCAGCCCCAGCATTTT. Protein: CASNHNPRQGHLHINQPQHF.

The V gene is TRBV4-1, the J gene TRBJ1-6; 7 nucleotides match TRBD1. The length of the CDR3 is 16 residues. The germline gives CDR1 MGHRA, CDR2 YSYEKL. The V segment lost 1 base and the J segment 5 bases; nucleotides outside the gene matches: 5. CDR3 DNA sequence: TGCGCCAGCAGCCAAGCTCAGACAGGGAATAATTCACCCCTCCACTTT. Translation gives CASSQAQTGNNSPLHF.